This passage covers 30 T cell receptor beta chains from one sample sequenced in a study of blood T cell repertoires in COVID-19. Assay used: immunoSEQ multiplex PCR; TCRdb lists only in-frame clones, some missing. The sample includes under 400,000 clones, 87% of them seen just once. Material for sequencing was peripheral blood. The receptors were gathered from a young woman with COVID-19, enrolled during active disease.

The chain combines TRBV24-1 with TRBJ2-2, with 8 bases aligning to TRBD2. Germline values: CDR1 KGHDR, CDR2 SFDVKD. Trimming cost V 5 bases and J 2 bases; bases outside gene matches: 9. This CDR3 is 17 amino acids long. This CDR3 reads CATSVGTSGVNTGELFF. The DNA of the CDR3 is TGTGCCACCAGTGTCGGTACTAGCGGAGTCAACACCGGGGAGCTGTTTTTT.

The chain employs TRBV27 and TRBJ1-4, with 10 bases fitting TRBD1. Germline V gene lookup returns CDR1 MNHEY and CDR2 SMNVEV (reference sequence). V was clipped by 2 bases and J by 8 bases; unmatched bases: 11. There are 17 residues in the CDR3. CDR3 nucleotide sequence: TGTGCCAGCAGTTTAGTCTGGACAGGGGGACCAAAAGAAAAACTGTTTTTT. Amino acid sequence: CASSLVWTGGPKEKLFF.

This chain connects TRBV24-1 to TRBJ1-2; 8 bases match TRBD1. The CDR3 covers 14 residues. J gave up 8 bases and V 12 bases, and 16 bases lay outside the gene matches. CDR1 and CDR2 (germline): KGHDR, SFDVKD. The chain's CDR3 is CAATPPGTGKGYTF. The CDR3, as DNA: TGTGCCGCCACCCCTCCTGGGACAGGTAAGGGCTACACCTTC.

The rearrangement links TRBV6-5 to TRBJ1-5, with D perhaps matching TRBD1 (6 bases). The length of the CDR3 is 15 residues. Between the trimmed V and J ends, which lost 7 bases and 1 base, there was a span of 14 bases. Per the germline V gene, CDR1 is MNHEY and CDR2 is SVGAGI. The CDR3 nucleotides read TGTGCCAGCACCGTACAGGGAAGCAGCAATCAGCCCCAGCATTTT. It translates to CASTVQGSSNQPQHF.

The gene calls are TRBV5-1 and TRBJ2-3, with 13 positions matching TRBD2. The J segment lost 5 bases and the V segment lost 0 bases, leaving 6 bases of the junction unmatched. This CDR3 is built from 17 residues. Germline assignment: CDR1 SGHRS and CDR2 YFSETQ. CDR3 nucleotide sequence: TGCGCCAGCAGCTTGGTCCGACTAGCGGGAGGAAGAGATACGCAGTATTTT. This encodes CASSLVRLAGGRDTQYF.

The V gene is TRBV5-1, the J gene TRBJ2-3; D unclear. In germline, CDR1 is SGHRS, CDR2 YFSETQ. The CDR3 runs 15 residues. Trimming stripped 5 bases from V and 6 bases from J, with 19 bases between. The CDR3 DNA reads TGCGCCAGCAGTGTGACGACAAATTTCGCCGATACGCAGTATTTT. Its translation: CASSVTTNFADTQYF. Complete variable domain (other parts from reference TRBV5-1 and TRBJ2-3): KAGVTQTPRYLIKTRGQQVTLSCSPISGHRSVSWYQQTPGQGLQFLFEYFSETQRNKGNFPGRFSGRQFSNSRSEMNVSTLELGDSALYLCASSVTTNFADTQYFGPGTRLTVL.

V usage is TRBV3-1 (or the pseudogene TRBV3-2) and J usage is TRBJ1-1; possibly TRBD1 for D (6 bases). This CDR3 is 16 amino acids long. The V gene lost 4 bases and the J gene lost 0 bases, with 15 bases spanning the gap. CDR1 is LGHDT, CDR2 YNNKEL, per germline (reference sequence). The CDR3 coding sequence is TGTGCCAGCAGCCCTTGGGGGGGCAGAATGAACACTGAAGCTTTCTTT. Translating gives CASSPWGGRMNTEAFF.

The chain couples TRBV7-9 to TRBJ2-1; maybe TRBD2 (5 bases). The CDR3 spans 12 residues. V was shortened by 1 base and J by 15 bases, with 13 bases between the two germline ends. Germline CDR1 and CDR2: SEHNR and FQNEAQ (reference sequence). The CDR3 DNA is TGTGCCAGCAGCTTAGAGGCTACTGGAGGGTTCTTC. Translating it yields CASSLEATGGFF.

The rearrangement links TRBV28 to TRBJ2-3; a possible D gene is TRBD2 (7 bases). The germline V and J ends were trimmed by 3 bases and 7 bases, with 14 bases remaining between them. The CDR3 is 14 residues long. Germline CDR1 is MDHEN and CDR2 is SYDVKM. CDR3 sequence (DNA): TGTGCCAGCAGTTTGGCGGGGGCCCCTAATACGCAGTATTTT. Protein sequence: CASSLAGAPNTQYF.

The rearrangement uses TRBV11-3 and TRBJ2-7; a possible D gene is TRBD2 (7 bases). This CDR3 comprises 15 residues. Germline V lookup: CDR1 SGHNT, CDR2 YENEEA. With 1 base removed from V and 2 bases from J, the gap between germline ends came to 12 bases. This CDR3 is CASSLGWRGPYEQYF. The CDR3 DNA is TGTGCCAGCAGCTTAGGGTGGCGGGGGCCCTACGAGCAGTACTTC.

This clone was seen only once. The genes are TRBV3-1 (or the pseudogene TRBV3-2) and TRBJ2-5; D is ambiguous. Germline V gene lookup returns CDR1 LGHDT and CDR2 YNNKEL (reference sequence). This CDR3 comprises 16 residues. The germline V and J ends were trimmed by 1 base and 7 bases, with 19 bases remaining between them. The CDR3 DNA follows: TGTGCCAGCAGCCAAGGGAGCGTAAGACTCCGGAGGACCCAGTACTTC. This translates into CASSQGSVRLRRTQYF.

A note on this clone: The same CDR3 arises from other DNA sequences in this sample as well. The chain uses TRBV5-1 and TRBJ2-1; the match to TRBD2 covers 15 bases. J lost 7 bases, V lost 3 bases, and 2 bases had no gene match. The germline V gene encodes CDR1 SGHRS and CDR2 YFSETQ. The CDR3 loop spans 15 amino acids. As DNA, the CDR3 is TGCGCCAGCAGCTCGGGGACTAGCGGGAGGAATGAGCAGTTCTTC. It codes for CASSSGTSGRNEQFF.

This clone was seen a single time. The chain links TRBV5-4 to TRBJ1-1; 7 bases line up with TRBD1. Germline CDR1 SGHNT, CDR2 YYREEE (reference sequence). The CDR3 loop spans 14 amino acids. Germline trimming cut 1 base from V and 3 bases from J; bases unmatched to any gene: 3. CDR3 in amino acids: CASSLTGVDTEAFF. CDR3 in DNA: TGTGCCAGCAGCTTGACAGGGGTGGACACTGAAGCTTTCTTT.

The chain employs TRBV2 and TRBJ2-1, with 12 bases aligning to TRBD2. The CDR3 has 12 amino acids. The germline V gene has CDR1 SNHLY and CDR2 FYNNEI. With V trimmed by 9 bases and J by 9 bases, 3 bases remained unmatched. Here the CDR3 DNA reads TGTGCCAGGCAACTAGCGGGAGGTGAGCAGTTCTTC. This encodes CARQLAGGEQFF.

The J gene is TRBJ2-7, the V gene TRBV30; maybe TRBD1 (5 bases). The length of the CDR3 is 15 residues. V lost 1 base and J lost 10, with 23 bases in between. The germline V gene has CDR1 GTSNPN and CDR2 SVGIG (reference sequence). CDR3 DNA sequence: TGTGCCTGGAGTGGGGCAGGGAAAAGTCTAGTTCTACAGTACTTC. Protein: CAWSGAGKSLVLQYF.

Here the CDR3 reads CASSTWTGGSTEAFF. Written as DNA, the CDR3 is TGTGCCAGCAGTACCTGGACAGGGGGGAGCACTGAAGCTTTCTTT. This chain uses TRBV27 with TRBJ1-1; 10 bases are a match to TRBD1. The CDR3 runs to 15 residues. Germline V gene data show CDR1 as MNHEY and CDR2 as SMNVEV (reference sequence). With V trimmed by 5 bases and J by 4 bases, 7 bases remained unmatched.

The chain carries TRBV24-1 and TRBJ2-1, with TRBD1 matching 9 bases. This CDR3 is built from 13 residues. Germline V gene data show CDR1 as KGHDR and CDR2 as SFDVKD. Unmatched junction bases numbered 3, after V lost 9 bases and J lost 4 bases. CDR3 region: CATGDRVYNEQFF. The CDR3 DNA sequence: TGTGCCACCGGGGACAGGGTTTACAATGAGCAGTTCTTC.

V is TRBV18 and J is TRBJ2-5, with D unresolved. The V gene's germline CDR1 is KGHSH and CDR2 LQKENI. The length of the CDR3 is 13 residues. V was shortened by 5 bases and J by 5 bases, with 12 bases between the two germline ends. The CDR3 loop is CASSSDIQETQYF. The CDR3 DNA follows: TGTGCCAGCTCATCAGATATTCAGGAGACCCAGTACTTC.

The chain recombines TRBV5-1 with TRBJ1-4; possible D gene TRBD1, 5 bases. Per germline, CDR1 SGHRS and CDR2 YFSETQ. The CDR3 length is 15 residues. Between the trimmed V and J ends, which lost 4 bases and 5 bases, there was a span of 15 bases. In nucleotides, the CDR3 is TGCGCCAGCAGCATTGGGGCCGCCGAGAATGAAAAACTGTTTTTT. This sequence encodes CASSIGAAENEKLFF. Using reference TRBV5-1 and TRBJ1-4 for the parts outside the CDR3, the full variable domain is KAGVTQTPRYLIKTRGQQVTLSCSPISGHRSVSWYQQTPGQGLQFLFEYFSETQRNKGNFPGRFSGRQFSNSRSEMNVSTLELGDSALYLCASSIGAAENEKLFFGSGTQLSVL.

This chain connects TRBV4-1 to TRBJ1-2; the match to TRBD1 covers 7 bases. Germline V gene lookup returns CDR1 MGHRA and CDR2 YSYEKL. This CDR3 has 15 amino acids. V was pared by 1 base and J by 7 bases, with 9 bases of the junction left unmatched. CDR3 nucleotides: TGCGCCAGCAGCCAAGTTACAGGGGCGAGCGGTGGCTACACCTTC. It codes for CASSQVTGASGGYTF.

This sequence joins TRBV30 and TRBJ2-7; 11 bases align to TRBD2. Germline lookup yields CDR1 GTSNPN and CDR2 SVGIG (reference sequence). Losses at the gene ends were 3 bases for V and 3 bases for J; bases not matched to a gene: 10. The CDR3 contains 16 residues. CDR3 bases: TGTGCCTGGAGCAGGGCTAGCGGGAGGATGGACTACGAGCAGTACTTC. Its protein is CAWSRASGRMDYEQYF.

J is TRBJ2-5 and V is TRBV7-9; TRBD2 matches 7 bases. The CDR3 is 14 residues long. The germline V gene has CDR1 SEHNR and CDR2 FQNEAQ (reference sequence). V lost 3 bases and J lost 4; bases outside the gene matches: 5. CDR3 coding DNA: TGTGCCAGCAGCTTCCGGGGGGATAGAGAGACCCAGTACTTC. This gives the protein CASSFRGDRETQYF.

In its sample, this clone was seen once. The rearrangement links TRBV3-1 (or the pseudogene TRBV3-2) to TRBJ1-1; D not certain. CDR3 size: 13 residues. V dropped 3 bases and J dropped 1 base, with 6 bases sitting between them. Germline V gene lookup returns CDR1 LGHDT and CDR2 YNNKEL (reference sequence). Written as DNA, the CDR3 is TGTGCCAGCAGCCATCCACAGAACACTGAAGCTTTCTTT. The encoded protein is CASSHPQNTEAFF.

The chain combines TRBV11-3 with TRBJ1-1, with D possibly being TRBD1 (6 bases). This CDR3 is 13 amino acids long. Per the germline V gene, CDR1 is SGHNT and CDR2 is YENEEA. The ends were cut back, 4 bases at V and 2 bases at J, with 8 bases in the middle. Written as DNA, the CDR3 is TGTGCCAGCAGCTCCAGGGGAAACACTGAAGCTTTCTTT. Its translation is CASSSRGNTEAFF.

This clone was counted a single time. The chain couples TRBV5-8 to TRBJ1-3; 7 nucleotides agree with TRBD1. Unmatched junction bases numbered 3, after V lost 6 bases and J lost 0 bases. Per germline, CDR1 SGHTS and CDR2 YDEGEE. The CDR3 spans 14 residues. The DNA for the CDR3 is TGTGCCAGCAAGACAGGGCTCTCTGGAAACACCATATATTTT. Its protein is CASKTGLSGNTIYF. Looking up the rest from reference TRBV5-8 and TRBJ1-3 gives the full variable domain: EAGVTQSPTHLIKTRGQQATLRCSPISGHTSVYWYQQALGLGLQFLLWYDEGEERNRGNFPPRFSGRQFPNYSSELNVNALELEDSALYLCASKTGLSGNTIYFGEGSWLTVV.

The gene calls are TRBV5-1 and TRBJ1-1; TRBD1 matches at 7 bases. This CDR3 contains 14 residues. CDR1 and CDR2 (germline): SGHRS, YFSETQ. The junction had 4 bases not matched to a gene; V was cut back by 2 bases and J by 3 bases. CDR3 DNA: TGCGCCAGCAGCTTTGAGGGGGCACACACTGAAGCTTTCTTT. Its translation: CASSFEGAHTEAFF.

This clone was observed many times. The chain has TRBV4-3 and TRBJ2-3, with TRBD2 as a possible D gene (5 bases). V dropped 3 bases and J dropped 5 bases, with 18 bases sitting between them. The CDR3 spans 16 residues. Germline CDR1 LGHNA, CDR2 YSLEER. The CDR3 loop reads CASSQVAGLAKDTQYF. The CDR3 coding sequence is TGCGCCAGCAGCCAGGTCGCAGGCCTAGCAAAAGATACGCAGTATTTT.

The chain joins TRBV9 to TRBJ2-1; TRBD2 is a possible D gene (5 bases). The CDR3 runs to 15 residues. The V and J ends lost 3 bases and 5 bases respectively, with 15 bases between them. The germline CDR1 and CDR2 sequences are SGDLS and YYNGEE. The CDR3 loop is CASSGSGTANNEQFF. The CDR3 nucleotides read TGTGCCAGCAGCGGGAGCGGAACTGCAAACAATGAGCAGTTCTTC.

The CDR3 here is CASSLSSARLEGAFF. The CDR3 nucleotides read TGTGCCAGCAGCTTGTCTTCAGCCAGGCTTGAAGGAGCTTTCTTT. This chain connects TRBV5-4 to TRBJ1-1, with D hard to call. Germline V gives CDR1 SGHNT, CDR2 YYREEE (reference sequence). The CDR3 totals 15 residues. Trimming pared 1 base from V and 10 bases from J, leaving 20 bases between.

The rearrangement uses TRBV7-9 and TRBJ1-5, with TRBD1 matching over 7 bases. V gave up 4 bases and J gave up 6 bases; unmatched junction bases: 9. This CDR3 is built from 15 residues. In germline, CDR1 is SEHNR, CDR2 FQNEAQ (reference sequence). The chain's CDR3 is CASSSGQLPAQPQHF. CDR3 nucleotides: TGTGCCAGCAGCTCGGGACAGTTACCAGCTCAGCCCCAGCATTTT. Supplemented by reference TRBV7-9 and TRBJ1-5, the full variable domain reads DTGVSQNPRHKITKRGQNVTFRCDPISEHNRLYWYRQTLGQGPEFLTYFQNEAQLEKSRLLSDRFSAERPKGSFSTLEIQRTEQGDSAMYLCASSSGQLPAQPQHFGDGTRLSIL.